These 2 T cell receptor beta chains were sequenced from one sample in a study of STAT5B mutations in CD4+ large granular lymphocyte leukemia (dated by TCRdb to about 2022). Preparation of the library involved the immunoSEQ multiplex PCR assay. TCRdb obtained this table from immuneACCESS and retained in-frame rearrangements with V and J assigned. These tables miss some clones; where compared with another copy, unresolved V genes account for less than half of the shortfall, and the remainder is unexplained. This sample holds some 51,000 clones; more than 65% were observed only once. The ten top clones hold more than 0.35% of the sample. The sequencing input was CD4+ T cells from blood buffy coats. These receptors were collected from a human donor in good health.

This sequence joins TRBV7-2 and TRBJ1-5; 8 positions agree with TRBD1. Germline CDR1 is SGHTA and CDR2 is FQGNSA. J lost 4 bases, V lost 5 bases, and 4 bases had no gene match. This CDR3 region has 14 residues. This chain's CDR3 is CASSPRQGNQPQHF. CDR3 nucleotide sequence: TGTGCCAGCAGCCCTAGACAGGGGAATCAGCCCCAGCATTTT.

The rearrangement uses TRBV19 and TRBJ2-6; D call uncertain. Trimming removed 6 bases at V and 2 bases at J, with 11 bases between. Germline loops: CDR1 LNHDA, CDR2 SQIVND (reference sequence). The CDR3 length is 15 residues. CDR3 sequence reads: CASRPRGAGANVLTF. The CDR3 DNA follows: TGTGCCAGTAGACCGAGAGGAGCTGGGGCCAACGTCCTGACTTTC.